Following are 6 T cell receptor beta chains from one sample sequenced in a study of shared clonotypes between healthy human individuals. Using immunoSEQ multiplex PCR, the repertoire was profiled, and TCRdb retains in-frame clones only, with some absent. The sample has 2 million or so clones, roughly 95% seen once. The sample taken for sequencing was naive CD4+ T cells sorted from blood. Stated subset: CD45RA+ positively selected. These receptors were obtained from a man aged 18 to 29 in good health.

The chain carries TRBV7-2 and TRBJ2-1; 10 bases map to TRBD1. This CDR3 is built from 15 residues. The germline V gene has CDR1 SGHTA and CDR2 FQGNSA. After removal of 4 bases from V and 3 bases from J, the junction contained 3 bases not matched to a gene. This CDR3 reads CASSSGQGDYNEQFF. CDR3 coding DNA: TGTGCCAGCAGCTCCGGACAGGGGGACTACAATGAGCAGTTCTTC.

The chain employs TRBV10-3 and TRBJ2-5; 9 bases map to TRBD2. This CDR3 is 13 amino acids long. V was clipped by 5 bases and J by 4 bases; unmatched bases: 2. Germline CDR1 and CDR2: ENHRY and SYGVKD. The chain's CDR3 is CAISLAGLETQYF. The CDR3 nucleotides read TGTGCCATCAGTCTAGCGGGGCTAGAGACCCAGTACTTC.

The rearrangement links TRBV6-1 to TRBJ2-7; D possibly corresponds to TRBD1 (5 bases). V lost 10 bases to trimming and J lost 2 bases, with 12 bases between them. CDR3 length equals 12 residues. Germline V gene sequence: CDR1 MNHNS, CDR2 SASEGT. This CDR3 reads CATRQKTYEQYF. The CDR3 DNA is TGTGCCACCCGACAGAAGACCTACGAGCAGTACTTC.

The V call is TRBV30, the J call TRBJ2-7, with no clear D. The CDR3 is 11 amino acids. Trimming stripped 3 bases from V and 4 bases from J, with 7 bases between. Germline values: CDR1 GTSNPN, CDR2 SVGIG (reference sequence). CDR3 in DNA: TGTGCCTGGAGCGCCATTTACGAGCAGTACTTC. Encoded protein: CAWSAIYEQYF. Full variable domain (rest looked up from reference TRBV30 and TRBJ2-7): SQTIHQWPATLVQPVGSPLSLECTVEGTSNPNLYWYRQAAGRGLQLLFYSVGIGQISSEVPQNLSASRPQDRQFILSSKKLLLSDSGFYLCAWSAIYEQYFGPGTRLTVT.

This rearrangement joins TRBV13 to TRBJ2-7; D tentatively reads TRBD1 or TRBD2 (5 bases each). This CDR3 has 14 amino acids. Between the trimmed V and J ends, which lost 1 base and 6 bases, there was a span of 13 bases. Germline CDR1 is PRHDT and CDR2 is FYEKMQ (reference sequence). The CDR3, as DNA: TGTGCCAGCAGCTTAGCGGCGGAGAGGGGCGAGCAGTACTTC. The encoded protein is CASSLAAERGEQYF.

The chain joins TRBV4-1 to TRBJ1-3; D is perhaps TRBD1 (6 bases). The germline V gene has CDR1 MGHRA and CDR2 YSYEKL. The CDR3 covers 16 residues. The ends were cut back, 1 base at V and 0 bases at J, with 10 bases in the middle. DNA for the CDR3: TGCGCCAGCAGCCAAGCCGGGACAAGCTCTGGAAACACCATATATTTT. This translates into CASSQAGTSSGNTIYF.